Presented here are 4 T cell receptor beta chains from one specimen sequenced in a study of long-term antiretroviral therapy in people with HIV (dated 2022 in TCRdb). Sequencing of the TRB variable region was done with the immunoSEQ hsTCRB v3.0 assay at survey level resolution. TCRdb mirrors the immuneACCESS table, restricted to in-frame sequences. Some clones are absent from its copies; in checked studies, under half trace to an unresolved V gene, and the reason for the others is unknown. This sample has over 25,000 clones in its table, and roughly 96% of those were observed once. Roughly 2.3% of the sample belongs to the ten largest clones. Sequencing used unsorted PBMCs, obtained roughly 6.9 years after starting antiretroviral therapy. Every receptor here comes from a man under 40 with HIV.

The chain recombines TRBV6-5 with TRBJ1-5; 8 positions agree with TRBD1. The CDR3 spans 15 residues. Germline V CDR1 and CDR2: MNHEY, SVGAGI. Trimming at V came to 6 bases and at J to 7 bases, leaving 11 bases not matched to a gene. The CDR3, as DNA: TGTGCCAGCAGCGACCGGGGACAGGCGGACCAGCCCCAGCATTTT. This sequence encodes CASSDRGQADQPQHF.

The chain has TRBV11-2 and TRBJ2-7; possible D gene TRBD2, 5 bases. The germline V gene has CDR1 SGHAT and CDR2 FQNNGV. Deletions cut 4 bases from V and 7 bases from J, with 17 bases between. CDR3 length equals 14 residues. The CDR3, as DNA: TGTGCCAGCAGCTCCGGACTCGGATCGAGAGAGCAGTACTTC. Encoded protein: CASSSGLGSREQYF.

The gene calls are TRBV13 and TRBJ1-1; a weak D match, TRBD1 (5 bases). CDR3 size: 12 residues. Trimming cost V 1 base and J 8 bases, with 8 bases left between them. Germline lookup yields CDR1 PRHDT and CDR2 FYEKMQ (reference sequence). Here the CDR3 reads CASSLDAGEAFF. The DNA of the CDR3 is TGTGCCAGCAGCTTAGATGCAGGGGAAGCTTTCTTT.

The CDR3 protein is CASIGGLNTGELFF. CDR3 nucleotides: TGTGCCAGTATCGGGGGGCTGAACACCGGGGAGCTGTTTTTT. This chain connects TRBV19 to TRBJ2-2; a weak D match, TRBD2 (7 bases). Per the germline V gene, CDR1 is LNHDA and CDR2 is SQIVND (reference sequence). The length of the CDR3 is 14 residues. The ends were cut back, 7 bases at V and 1 base at J, with 10 bases in the middle.